The sequence of this TCR beta chain was determined in a study of breast tumors, draining lymph nodes, adjacent tissues. Points from the study as a whole: Most tumor T cells seemingly derive from lymph node, then expand in tumor. Compared with lymph nodes, tumors were less diverse; compared with nontumor tissue, more. That most tumor T cells come from lymph nodes remained unproven.

Samples came from axillary lymph nodes draining the breast cancer. TCRdb re-analysed the multiplex PCR reads in MiXCR, keeping a single row per CDR3 protein. The sample contains approximately 190,000 distinct CDR3 sequences, around a third of which appear only once. This clonotype has a single count. Its antigen is as yet unknown. The specimen was axillary lymph node tissue. The TCR was taken from a female donor with breast cancer. Some clones in this sample may be carry-over from other donors' samples.

The CDR3 protein is CSARDLRRGELFF. In nucleotides, the CDR3 is TGCAGTGCTAGAGATCTGCGCAGAGGGGAGCTGTTTTTT. The chain links TRBV20-1 to TRBJ2-2; D call uncertain. The ends were cut back, 0 bases at V and 8 bases at J, with 10 bases in the middle. CDR3 length: 13 residues. In germline, CDR1 is DFQATT, CDR2 SNEGSKA (reference sequence).